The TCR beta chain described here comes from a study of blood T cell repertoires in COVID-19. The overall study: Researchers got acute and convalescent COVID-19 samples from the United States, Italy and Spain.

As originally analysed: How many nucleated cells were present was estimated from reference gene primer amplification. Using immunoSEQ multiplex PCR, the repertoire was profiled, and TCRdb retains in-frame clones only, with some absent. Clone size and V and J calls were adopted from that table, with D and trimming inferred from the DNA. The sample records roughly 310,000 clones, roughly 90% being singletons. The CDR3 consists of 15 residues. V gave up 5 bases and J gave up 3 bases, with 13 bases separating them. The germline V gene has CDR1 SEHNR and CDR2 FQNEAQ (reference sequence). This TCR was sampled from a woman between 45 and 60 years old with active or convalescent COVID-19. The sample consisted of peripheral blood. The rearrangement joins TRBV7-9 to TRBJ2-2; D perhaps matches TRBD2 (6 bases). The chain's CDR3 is CASSPGGYDTGELFF. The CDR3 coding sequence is TGTGCCAGCAGCCCCGGAGGGTACGACACCGGGGAGCTGTTTTTT.